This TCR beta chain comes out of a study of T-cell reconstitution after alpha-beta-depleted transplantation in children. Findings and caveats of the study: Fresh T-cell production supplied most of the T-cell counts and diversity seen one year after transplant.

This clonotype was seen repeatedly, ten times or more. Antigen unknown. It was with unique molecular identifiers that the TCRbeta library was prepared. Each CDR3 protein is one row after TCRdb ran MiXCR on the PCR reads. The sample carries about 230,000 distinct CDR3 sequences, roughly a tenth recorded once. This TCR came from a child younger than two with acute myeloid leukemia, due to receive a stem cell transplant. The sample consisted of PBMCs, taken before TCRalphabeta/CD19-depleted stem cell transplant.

The CDR3 sequence: CASSLDTPPGYF. The DNA for the CDR3 is TGTGCCAGCAGCTTAGATACCCCGCCGGGATATTTT. J is TRBJ2-3 and V is TRBV7-2; possible D gene TRBD2, 5 bases. Trimming took 1 base from V and 15 from J, leaving 14 bases between them. Germline CDR1 reads SGHTA; CDR2 reads FQGNSA. CDR3 length: 12 amino acids.